This entry is about one TCR beta chain. The data originate from a study of blood T cell repertoires in COVID-19. The table came from immunoSEQ multiplex PCR; TCRdb's copy has only in-frame clones and leaves some out. In the table there are some 32,000 clones, about 90% of which are singletons. The V and J ends lost 4 bases and 4 bases respectively, with 14 bases between them. There are 15 residues in the CDR3. Germline CDR1 reads LNHDA; CDR2 reads SQIVND (reference sequence). The receptor was derived from a human donor in a cohort sampled during active COVID-19. The chain is built from TRBV19 and TRBJ1-3; D possibly corresponds to TRBD1 (5 bases). The sequencing input was peripheral blood. The CDR3 sequence: CASSKGAGPGNTIYF. In DNA, the CDR3 is TGTGCCAGTAGTAAAGGGGCAGGACCGGGAAACACCATATATTTT.